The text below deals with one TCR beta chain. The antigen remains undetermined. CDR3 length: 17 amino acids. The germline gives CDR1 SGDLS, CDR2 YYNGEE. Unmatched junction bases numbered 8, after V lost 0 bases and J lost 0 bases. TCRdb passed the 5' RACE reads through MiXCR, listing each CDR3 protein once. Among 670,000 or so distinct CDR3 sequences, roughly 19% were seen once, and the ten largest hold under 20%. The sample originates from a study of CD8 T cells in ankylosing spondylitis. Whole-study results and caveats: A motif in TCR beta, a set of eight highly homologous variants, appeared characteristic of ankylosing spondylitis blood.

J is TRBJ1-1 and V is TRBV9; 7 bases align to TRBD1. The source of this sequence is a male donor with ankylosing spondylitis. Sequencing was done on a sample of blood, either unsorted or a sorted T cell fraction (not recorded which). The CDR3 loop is CASSVEGETGMNTEAFF. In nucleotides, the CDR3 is TGTGCCAGCAGCGTAGAGGGAGAGACAGGGATGAACACTGAAGCTTTCTTT.